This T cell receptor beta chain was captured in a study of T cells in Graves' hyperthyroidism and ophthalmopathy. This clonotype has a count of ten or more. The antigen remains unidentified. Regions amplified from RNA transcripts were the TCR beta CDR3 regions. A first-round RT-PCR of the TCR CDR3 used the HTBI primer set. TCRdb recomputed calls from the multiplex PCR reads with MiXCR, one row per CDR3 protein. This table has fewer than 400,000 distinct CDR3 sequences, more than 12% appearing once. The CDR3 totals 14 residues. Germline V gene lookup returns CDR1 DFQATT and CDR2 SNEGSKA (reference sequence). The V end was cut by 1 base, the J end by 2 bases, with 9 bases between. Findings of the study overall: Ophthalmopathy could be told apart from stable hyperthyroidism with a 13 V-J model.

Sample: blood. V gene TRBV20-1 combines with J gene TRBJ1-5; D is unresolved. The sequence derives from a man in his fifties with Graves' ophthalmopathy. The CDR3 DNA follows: TGCAGTGCTAGAGTAACACCAGGCAATCAGCCCCAGCATTTT. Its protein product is CSARVTPGNQPQHF.